The 31 T cell receptor beta chains presented below share a single source sample, sequenced in a study of T cell responses to AZD1222 COVID-19 vaccine (dated by TCRdb to about 2021). Library creation used the immunoSEQ multiplex PCR assay. As stored in TCRdb, this immuneACCESS dataset retains in-frame rearrangements with V and J assigned. A fraction of the clones does not appear; measured against another copy, unresolved V genes explain less than half of the discrepancy, and the remainder lacks a known reason. This sample comprises 150,000 to 200,000 clones, 90% to 95% of them detected only once. 3.6% of the sample is held by the ten biggest clonotypes. The sample's time point label is to be understood as: about 28 days (+/-7) after the second vaccine dose. The treatment or condition label for this specimen denotes: meningococcal conjugate vaccine given as trial control. The sample was peripheral blood, taken 28 days after the second dose of the MenACWY control vaccine. These TCRs come from an adult who received the MenACWY meningococcal vaccine as a control.

The chain couples TRBV21-1 to TRBJ2-3. The J call may be mistaken, given a closer DNA end match to TRBJ2-5. TRBV21-1 is listed as a pseudogene. The CDR3 length is 13 residues. CDR3 sequence: CASSTIPQETQYF. The DNA for the CDR3 is TGTGCCAGCAGCACGATTCCCCAAGAGACCCAGTACTTC.

The V and J genes are TRBV27 and TRBJ2-7; 7 bases align to TRBD1. This CDR3 is built from 16 residues. Germline V CDR1 and CDR2: MNHEY, SMNVEV (reference sequence). V lost 2 bases to trimming and J lost 3 bases; unmatched junction nucleotides: 10. Here the CDR3 DNA reads TGTGCCAGCAGTTTACAGGGCAGGGGGAGCCTCTACGAGCAGTACTTC. The encoded protein is CASSLQGRGSLYEQYF.

The rearrangement uses TRBV6-1 and TRBJ1-3; D ambiguous. The V and J ends lost 3 bases and 1 base respectively, with 7 bases between them. Germline values: CDR1 MNHNS, CDR2 SASEGT. The CDR3 consists of 14 residues. The CDR3 nucleotides read TGTGCCAGCAGTGAGGGAGAATCTGGAAACACCATATATTTT. Protein sequence: CASSEGESGNTIYF.

This chain connects TRBV10-3 to TRBJ1-1; no clear D gene. V was trimmed by 5 bases and J by 7 bases, leaving 11 bases between them. CDR1 is ENHRY, CDR2 SYGVKD, per germline. The CDR3 runs 12 residues. The CDR3 spells CAISPSRDEAFF. The CDR3 nucleotides read TGTGCCATCAGTCCCTCCAGAGATGAAGCTTTCTTT.

The chain recombines TRBV7-2 with TRBJ1-2, with 9 bases lining up with TRBD1. The junction had 7 bases not matched to a gene; V was cut back by 1 base and J by 4 bases. The CDR3 covers 16 residues. Germline V gene data show CDR1 as SGHTA and CDR2 as FQGNSA. The chain's CDR3 is CASSLVGTGRLYGYTF. The CDR3 DNA reads as TGTGCCAGCAGCTTAGTAGGGACAGGGCGCCTCTATGGCTACACCTTC.

The chain carries TRBV5-6 and TRBJ2-7, with D unclear. CDR1 is SGHDT and CDR2 is YYEEEE in the germline V gene. V was cut by 8 bases and J by 7 bases, with 19 bases left in between. This CDR3 region has 13 residues. CDR3: CASTYDLYGEQYF. The CDR3 coding sequence is TGTGCCAGTACCTACGACCTTTATGGAGAGCAGTACTTC.

This chain connects TRBV7-6 to TRBJ2-2, with 14 positions matching TRBD2. The V and J ends lost 3 bases and 4 bases, in that order; junction bases with no gene match: 1. Germline V CDR1 and CDR2: SGHVS, FNYEAQ. The CDR3 sequence is 16 residues long. The CDR3 protein is CASSLGLAGVTGELFF. The DNA of the CDR3 is TGTGCCAGCAGCTTGGGACTAGCGGGAGTCACCGGGGAGCTGTTTTTT.

This rearrangement joins TRBV3-1 (or the pseudogene TRBV3-2) to TRBJ1-3, with a possible D match to TRBD1 (6 bases). The length of the CDR3 is 17 residues. Looked up from germline, CDR1 is LGHDT and CDR2 is YNNKEL (reference sequence). Trimming pared 5 bases from V and 4 bases from J, leaving 21 bases between. The CDR3 is CASSFNQGQPRGNTIYF. The DNA of the CDR3 is TGTGCCAGCAGCTTCAACCAGGGACAACCTCGGGGAAACACCATATATTTT.

The chain combines TRBV7-2 with TRBJ1-2, with D perhaps matching TRBD1 (6 bases). V was clipped by 5 bases and J by 1 base, with 11 bases between them. The length of the CDR3 is 14 residues. Germline CDR1 is SGHTA and CDR2 is FQGNSA. The CDR3 spells CASSTEQGNYGYTF. CDR3 DNA: TGTGCCAGCAGCACGGAACAGGGTAACTATGGCTACACCTTC.

The CDR3 spells CASSSTSTGELFF. CDR3 nucleotide sequence: TGTGCCAGCAGCTCGACCTCCACCGGGGAGCTGTTTTTT. This chain joins TRBV5-5 and TRBJ2-2, with D hard to call. CDR1 and CDR2 (germline): SGHKS, YYEKEE (reference sequence). CDR3 length: 13 residues. Trimming left V 3 bases short and J 4 bases short, with 7 bases between.

The V and J genes are TRBV9 and TRBJ1-1; D is uncertain. V lost 1 base and J 0 bases, leaving 13 bases between the germline ends. CDR3 size: 16 residues. The germline V gene has CDR1 SGDLS and CDR2 YYNGEE. CDR3 in amino acids: CASSVSTGRLNTEAFF. DNA of the CDR3: TGTGCCAGCAGCGTAAGTACCGGACGGTTGAACACTGAAGCTTTCTTT. Looking up the rest from reference TRBV9 and TRBJ1-1 gives the full variable domain: DSGVTQTPKHLITATGQRVTLRCSPRSGDLSVYWYQQSLDQGLQFLIQYYNGEERAKGNILERFSAQQFPDLHSELNLSSLELGDSALYFCASSVSTGRLNTEAFFGQGTRLTVV.

The chain links TRBV4-1 to TRBJ2-3; TRBD1 or TRBD2 may be the D gene (5 bases each). Germline V gives CDR1 MGHRA, CDR2 YSYEKL. This CDR3 region has 14 residues. V lost 2 bases and J 14 bases, leaving 20 bases between the germline ends. The CDR3 reads CASSQSIRVGDRYF. CDR3 DNA sequence: TGCGCCAGCAGCCAATCCATAAGGGTCGGGGACCGGTATTTT.

The CDR3, as DNA: TGTGCCAGCAGCTTGGTGCCCCCACCTAATGAAAAACTGTTTTTT. This gives the protein CASSLVPPPNEKLFF. The V and J genes are TRBV5-8 and TRBJ1-4, with D uncertain. The germline gives CDR1 SGHTS, CDR2 YDEGEE. Trimming took off 0 bases at V and 3 bases at J, with 9 bases between the two ends. CDR3 length: 15 residues.

The chain has TRBV6-5 and TRBJ1-3; D gene uncertain. CDR1 MNHEY and CDR2 SVGAGI come from the germline V gene. The CDR3 sequence is 15 residues long. Trimming pared 0 bases from V and 3 bases from J, leaving 9 bases between. The CDR3 reads CASSYSTGFGNTIYF. CDR3 coding DNA: TGTGCCAGCAGTTACTCGACGGGGTTTGGAAACACCATATATTTT.

This chain links TRBV7-9 with TRBJ1-5, with a weak D call TRBD1 (5 bases). Between the trimmed V and J ends, which lost 5 bases and 9 bases, there was a span of 8 bases. Per the germline V gene, CDR1 is SEHNR and CDR2 is FQNEAQ (reference sequence). The CDR3 has 11 residues. Here the CDR3 DNA reads TGTGCCAGCAGCCGTCAGGGGCCCCAGCATTTT. This sequence encodes CASSRQGPQHF.

The CDR3, as DNA: TGCAGTGCTGGGTCATACAATGAGCAGTTCTTC. As protein: CSAGSYNEQFF. The chain has TRBV20-1 and TRBJ2-1, with unresolved D. This CDR3 is 11 amino acids long. V lost 5 bases and J lost 4, with 6 bases in between. Looked up from germline, CDR1 is DFQATT and CDR2 is SNEGSKA (reference sequence).

The V and J genes are TRBV28 and TRBJ1-4, with 8 positions matching TRBD1. The germline gives CDR1 MDHEN, CDR2 SYDVKM. Trimming cost V 11 bases and J 11 bases; bases outside gene matches: 7. This CDR3 spans 11 amino acids. CDR3 region: CAAQGAGKLFF. The CDR3, as DNA: TGTGCCGCCCAGGGGGCGGGGAAACTGTTTTTT.

The chain links TRBV10-2 to TRBJ2-5; no reliable D call. This CDR3 has 13 amino acids. The V end lost 8 bases, the J end lost 4 bases, and 14 bases lay between the germline ends. Germline V gives CDR1 WSHSY, CDR2 SAAADI. The CDR3 loop is CASAKPGPETQYF. CDR3 sequence (DNA): TGCGCCAGCGCGAAGCCGGGTCCAGAGACCCAGTACTTC.

The gene calls are TRBV29-1 and TRBJ1-3, with D uncertain. Germline lookup yields CDR1 SQVTM and CDR2 ANQGSEA. This CDR3 region has 17 residues. V was trimmed by 0 bases and J by 2 bases, leaving 17 bases between them. CDR3 nucleotide sequence: TGCAGCGTTGAAGATGAGCGCGGGCTTGGACCTGGAAACACCATATATTTT. Translated, it gives CSVEDERGLGPGNTIYF. Complete variable domain (other parts from reference TRBV29-1 and TRBJ1-3): SAVISQKPSRDICQRGTSLTIQCQVDSQVTMMFWYRQQPGQSLTLIATANQGSEATYESGFVIDKFPISRPNLTFSTLTVSNMSPEDSSIYLCSVEDERGLGPGNTIYFGEGSWLTVV.

The DNA of the CDR3 is TGTGCCTGGATCCGCCTTGGACAGGGCCGTGGCGGGGAGCTGTTTTTT. Its protein is CAWIRLGQGRGGELFF. V gene TRBV30 combines with J gene TRBJ2-2, with 8 bases matching TRBD1. Losses at the gene ends were 4 bases for V and 7 bases for J; bases not matched to a gene: 14. The CDR3 is 16 amino acids. Germline V gives CDR1 GTSNPN, CDR2 SVGIG (reference sequence). The entire variable domain, with the rest obtained from reference TRBV30 and TRBJ2-2, is as follows: SQTIHQWPATLVQPVGSPLSLECTVEGTSNPNLYWYRQAAGRGLQLLFYSVGIGQISSEVPQNLSASRPQDRQFILSSKKLLLSDSGFYLCAWIRLGQGRGGELFFGEGSRLTVL.

The chain carries TRBV12-5 and TRBJ2-3, with a weak D call TRBD2 (5 bases). V lost 4 bases to trimming and J lost 5 bases, with 7 bases between them. The germline gives CDR1 LGHNT, CDR2 FRNRAP. CDR3 length equals 12 residues. The CDR3 bases are TGTGCTAGTGGTTGGGCGGGAGATACGCAGTATTTT. It encodes CASGWAGDTQYF.

The chain carries TRBV12-5 and TRBJ2-1; unclear D gene. Germline V lookup: CDR1 LGHNT, CDR2 FRNRAP. This CDR3 has 12 residues. V lost 1 base, J lost 6 bases, and 4 bases lay in between. This CDR3 is CASGLDRNEQFF. The CDR3 DNA sequence: TGTGCTAGTGGTTTGGATCGCAATGAGCAGTTCTTC.

This chain connects TRBV9 to TRBJ1-6, with D maybe TRBD1 (5 bases). V lost 7 bases to trimming and J lost 7 bases, with 18 bases between them. The CDR3 runs 15 residues. CDR1 is SGDLS and CDR2 is YYNGEE in the germline V gene. The CDR3 DNA follows: TGTGCCAGCTCGGGACTTCAGGGTGGCAATTCACCCCTCCACTTT. Translating gives CASSGLQGGNSPLHF.

This rearrangement joins TRBV12-5 to TRBJ1-5; D remains ambiguous. The germline CDR1 and CDR2 sequences are LGHNT and FRNRAP. This CDR3 contains 15 residues. With 0 bases removed from V and 1 base from J, the gap between germline ends came to 7 bases. CDR3 in DNA: TGTGCTAGTGGTTTGGTACACTCCAGCAATCAGCCCCAGCATTTT. Residues: CASGLVHSSNQPQHF.

The chain has TRBV6-5 and TRBJ2-1; D unclear. Trimming stripped 6 bases from V and 7 bases from J, with 4 bases between. The CDR3 extends over 10 amino acids. Germline assignment: CDR1 MNHEY and CDR2 SVGAGI. Here the CDR3 reads CASRGNEQFF. Here the CDR3 DNA reads TGTGCCAGCAGAGGTAATGAGCAGTTCTTC.

This rearrangement joins TRBV2 to TRBJ1-1; D uncertain. Germline loops: CDR1 SNHLY, CDR2 FYNNEI. The CDR3 contains 14 residues. With 5 bases removed from V and 0 bases from J, the gap between germline ends came to 10 bases. The CDR3 region is CASSLVGMNTEAFF. For the CDR3, the DNA is TGTGCCAGCAGTTTGGTGGGGATGAACACTGAAGCTTTCTTT.

The chain has TRBV7-2 and TRBJ1-5, with unresolved D. Per germline, CDR1 SGHTA and CDR2 FQGNSA. The CDR3 runs 15 residues. V shed 2 bases and J shed 0 bases, with 8 bases lying between them. CDR3 nucleotide sequence: TGTGCCAGCAGCTTATATGGATCTAGCAATCAGCCCCAGCATTTT. Its translation: CASSLYGSSNQPQHF.

In nucleotides, the CDR3 is TGTGCCAGCAGTTATCCCTTCACAGAGGGCGATGAGCAGTTCTTC. It yields the protein CASSYPFTEGDEQFF. The chain combines TRBV6-2 or TRBV6-3 with TRBJ2-1, with D perhaps TRBD2 (5 bases). This CDR3 contains 15 residues. The V gene lost 3 bases and the J gene lost 8 bases, with 17 bases spanning the gap. Germline CDR1 reads MNHEY; CDR2 reads SVGEGT.

The chain has TRBV11-3 and TRBJ2-7; D may be TRBD1 (5 bases). The CDR3 extends over 15 amino acids. V was cut by 2 bases and J by 0 bases, with 11 bases left in between. The germline V gene has CDR1 SGHNT and CDR2 YENEEA. For the CDR3, the DNA is TGTGCCAGCAGCTTATTAGGGGCCAGCTCCTACGAGCAGTACTTC. It translates to CASSLLGASSYEQYF. Combining the CDR3 with reference TRBV11-3 and TRBJ2-7 gives the whole variable domain EAGVVQSPRYKIIEKKQPVAFWCNPISGHNTLYWYLQNLGQGPELLIRYENEEAVDDSQLPKDRFSAERLKGVDSTLKIQPAELGDSAVYLCASSLLGASSYEQYFGPGTRLTVT.

V and J are TRBV7-2 and TRBJ2-1, with TRBD2 as a possible D gene (6 bases). This CDR3 spans 15 amino acids. Trimming shortened V by 2 bases and J by 5 bases, and 13 bases separated the two germline ends. CDR1 SGHTA and CDR2 FQGNSA come from the germline V gene. This CDR3 is CASSLTGLMDNEQFF. CDR3 sequence (DNA): TGTGCCAGCAGCTTAACGGGACTGATGGACAATGAGCAGTTCTTC.

This rearrangement joins TRBV3-1 (or the pseudogene TRBV3-2) to TRBJ2-6, with no clear D. The length of the CDR3 is 13 residues. The germline gives CDR1 LGHDT, CDR2 YNNKEL (reference sequence). V was clipped by 4 bases and J by 3 bases, with 4 bases between them. The chain's CDR3 is CASSLGGANVLTF. For the CDR3, the DNA is TGTGCCAGCAGCCTAGGTGGGGCCAACGTCCTGACTTTC.